A selection of T cell receptor beta chains follows, all from one sample in a study of T cell repertoires in cytomegalovirus infection. These receptors have no known antigen. TCRdb analysed the reads with MiXCR anew, one entry per CDR3 protein. This sample has 110,000 or so distinct CDR3 sequences, with over 25% found just once. Sample: CD8+ T cells from cultured PBMCs, taken from culture after CMV antigen stimulation. All receptors derive from a human donor in good health (CMV status not recorded). Some clones in this sample may be carry-over from other donors' samples. Both conserved end residues are part of each CDR3. The D gene is left open where the match is weak. Clone size is given for some rows only: seen once, a few or many times, or a class if the clone is expanded.

abundance,j_gene,v_gene,d_gene,CDR3nt,CDR3aa
.,TRBJ2-2,TRBV2,TRBD2,TGTGCCAGCAGTACCCCGGGACTAGCGGGGGGCTATCCGAACACCGGGGAGCTGTTTTTT,CASSTPGLAGGYPNTGELFF
.,TRBJ2-7,TRBV7-4,.,TGTGCCAGCAGCTCGGCGGGGCACCCCTACGAGCAGTACTTC,CASSSAGHPYEQYF
.,TRBJ1-1,TRBV7-2,.,TGTGCCAGCAGCCCCGGGCGGGTGAACACTGAAGCTTTCTTT,CASSPGRVNTEAFF
few,TRBJ2-1,TRBV12-3/TRBV12-4,.,TGTGCCAGCAGTCCAACAGAGGCCACCTACAATGAGCAGTTCTTC,CASSPTEATYNEQFF
.,TRBJ1-3,TRBV9,.,TGTGCCAGCAGCCCCCAGAGCTCTGGAAACACCATATATTTT,CASSPQSSGNTIYF
few,TRBJ1-5,TRBV6-5,.,TGTGCCAGCGGAGAAACGAGGCAGCCCCAGCATTTT,CASGETRQPQHF
many,TRBJ1-5,TRBV12-3/TRBV12-4,TRBD1,TGTGCCAGCAACCGACAGGGTAAAAATCAGCCCCAGCATTTT,CASNRQGKNQPQHF
.,TRBJ2-5,TRBV2,.,TGTGCCAGCAGTGATTTAGAGGGGGAAGAGACCCAGTACTTC,CASSDLEGEETQYF
.,TRBJ2-7,TRBV4-1,.,TGCGCCAGCAGCCAAGAAACTTTTTCCTACGAGCAGTACTTC,CASSQETFSYEQYF
many,TRBJ2-1,TRBV13,.,TGTGCCAGCAGCTTACACCCAAAGAATGAGCAGTTCTTC,CASSLHPKNEQFF
many,TRBJ1-2,TRBV7-8,TRBD1,TGTGCCAGCAGCTTAGACACGACAGGGATCGACTATGGCTACACCTTC,CASSLDTTGIDYGYTF
.,TRBJ1-5,TRBV27,.,TGTGCCAGCAGTGCAAATCCCGGGACGAGGGTCAATCAGCCCCAGCATTTT,CASSANPGTRVNQPQHF
many,TRBJ2-7,TRBV7-8,.,TGTGCCAGCAGCTCAAACCGGGACGCAAACTACGAGCAGTACTTC,CASSSNRDANYEQYF
few,TRBJ2-1,TRBV7-3,.,TGTGCCAGCAGCTTTGGGGGCTCCTACAATGAGCAGTTCTTC,CASSFGGSYNEQFF
many,TRBJ1-5,TRBV7-6,.,TGTGCCAGCAGCCTCGGGGGGGGTGGAGGCAATCAGCCCCAGCATTTT,CASSLGGGGGNQPQHF
.,TRBJ2-3,TRBV5-4,.,TGTGCCAGCAGCTTGGAGGCTAGCGCGGATACGCAGTATTTT,CASSLEASADTQYF
few,TRBJ2-1,TRBV5-1,.,TGCGCCAGCACCGCAACAGCAGATGAGCAGTTCTTC,CASTATADEQFF
few,TRBJ2-7,TRBV7-2,.,TGTGCCAGCAGCATGGGGATTCCGGGCTACGAGCAGTACTTC,CASSMGIPGYEQYF
many,TRBJ2-3,TRBV18,.,TGTGCCAGCTCACCCGACTACCTGAGCACAGATACGCAGTATTTT,CASSPDYLSTDTQYF
.,TRBJ2-1,TRBV19,TRBD1,TGTGCCAGTAGTATAGTATTACTGGACAGGGCCTACAATGAGCAGTTCTTC,CASSIVLLDRAYNEQFF
many,TRBJ2-3,TRBV18,TRBD2,TGTGCCAGCTCACCAGCTAGCGGGGATAGCACAGATACGCAGTATTTT,CASSPASGDSTDTQYF
.,TRBJ1-6,TRBV7-2,.,TGTGCCAGCAGCTTAGTGGGCAGGGGAAATTCACCCCTCCACTTT,CASSLVGRGNSPLHF
.,TRBJ2-2,TRBV6-2/TRBV6-3,TRBD1,TGTGCCAGCAGCACTATACAGGGGCCTTGGACCGGGGAGCTGTTTTTT,CASSTIQGPWTGELFF
few,TRBJ2-1,TRBV19,TRBD1,TGTGCCAGTAGTAGCCAGACAGGGCTCAGCTCCTACAATGAGCAGTTCTTC,CASSSQTGLSSYNEQFF